A single sample is the source of the 11 T cell receptor beta chains below, sequenced in a study of human thymus T cells. Resections removed during corrective heart surgery provided the thymus tissue used. The data were produced by immunoSEQ multiplex PCR, yet TCRdb's version contains in-frame clones alone and is incomplete. The sample lists around 120,000 clones, around 95% occurring once. The sequencing input was thymus tissue. The receptor source for this set is a boy less than two years old with a congenital heart defect but otherwise immunologically healthy.

The rearrangement uses TRBV5-1 and TRBJ2-5; D is perhaps TRBD2 (5 bases). Germline lookup yields CDR1 SGHRS and CDR2 YFSETQ. This CDR3 comprises 15 residues. Trimming stripped 4 bases from V and 4 bases from J, with 17 bases between. The CDR3 region has the DNA TGCGCCAGCAGCCGAAGGCGCTCGAGGGCAGAGACCCAGTACTTC. It yields the protein CASSRRRSRAETQYF.

The rearrangement uses TRBV6-5 and TRBJ1-1; D is unclear. This CDR3 region has 15 residues. Trimming cost V 7 bases and J 0 bases, with 15 bases left between them. The germline V gene encodes CDR1 MNHEY and CDR2 SVGAGI. CDR3 DNA sequence: TGTGCCAGCACTTTACAAGCACCTCTGAACACTGAAGCTTTCTTT. It is translated as CASTLQAPLNTEAFF.

The chain joins TRBV4-2 to TRBJ1-2; the D is unclear. Deletions cut 1 base from V and 6 bases from J, with 15 bases between. CDR1 and CDR2 from the germline V gene are LGHNA and YNFKEQ. The CDR3 has 15 amino acids. The CDR3 is CASSQAVSGPHGYTF. In DNA form, the CDR3 reads TGTGCCAGCAGCCAAGCGGTCAGCGGACCTCATGGCTACACCTTC.

The V call is TRBV7-2, the J call TRBJ2-3; tentatively, D is TRBD2 (6 bases). Trimming took 3 bases from V and 4 from J, leaving 17 bases between them. CDR1 and CDR2 from the germline V gene are SGHTA and FQGNSA. CDR3 length equals 16 residues. Written as DNA, the CDR3 is TGTGCCAGCAGCTTTTCCAGCGGTGGAGGGGCAGATACGCAGTATTTT. It yields the protein CASSFSSGGGADTQYF. Drawing the rest from reference TRBV7-2 and TRBJ2-3, the complete variable domain is GAGVSQSPSNKVTEKGKDVELRCDPISGHTALYWYRQSLGQGLEFLIYFQGNSAPDKSGLPSDRFSAERTGGSVSTLTIQRTQQEDSAVYLCASSFSSGGGADTQYFGPGTRLTVL.

This rearrangement joins TRBV4-3 to TRBJ1-4; D is possibly TRBD1 (6 bases). The germline V and J ends were trimmed by 4 bases and 7 bases, with 19 bases remaining between them. Germline CDR1 is LGHNA and CDR2 is YSLEER. The CDR3 totals 16 residues. The CDR3 loop reads CASSPGWGLGLEKLFF. The CDR3 DNA reads TGCGCCAGCAGCCCGGGCTGGGGGCTGGGGCTTGAAAAACTGTTTTTT.

This clone showed up just a few times. The gene calls are TRBV29-1 and TRBJ1-1; D remains unclear. The CDR3 is 10 residues long. Trimming shortened V by 5 bases and J by 4 bases, and 5 bases separated the two germline ends. Germline V gene sequence: CDR1 SQVTM, CDR2 ANQGSEA. The CDR3 region is CSVLSTEAFF. CDR3 DNA sequence: TGCAGCGTTCTCTCCACTGAAGCTTTCTTT.

The chain links TRBV7-2 to TRBJ2-3; a possible D gene is TRBD2 (5 bases). Germline loops: CDR1 SGHTA, CDR2 FQGNSA. V shed 7 bases and J shed 1 base, with 12 bases lying between them. The CDR3 consists of 14 residues. The CDR3 nucleotides are TGTGCCAGCATCGTTGGGCGGGGCACAGATACGCAGTATTTT. Protein sequence: CASIVGRGTDTQYF.

The chain combines TRBV7-2 with TRBJ2-5, with 7 bases matching TRBD1. The CDR3 runs 13 residues. V gave up 4 bases and J gave up 4 bases; unmatched junction bases: 3. CDR1 and CDR2 from the germline V gene are SGHTA and FQGNSA. The CDR3 region is CASSYRDRETQYF. CDR3 nucleotides: TGTGCCAGCAGCTACCGGGACAGAGAGACCCAGTACTTC.

The J gene is TRBJ1-2, the V gene TRBV29-1, with TRBD1 matching over 8 bases. CDR3 size: 11 residues. The J segment lost 5 bases and the V segment lost 5 bases, leaving 1 base of the junction unmatched. CDR1 SQVTM and CDR2 ANQGSEA come from the germline V gene. The CDR3, as DNA: TGCAGCGTTTGGACAGGGTATGGCTACACCTTC. Its protein product is CSVWTGYGYTF.

The chain is built from TRBV7-9 and TRBJ1-3; D call uncertain. With 6 bases removed from V and 0 bases from J, the gap between germline ends came to 12 bases. Germline V lookup: CDR1 SEHNR, CDR2 FQNEAQ (reference sequence). The CDR3 has 15 residues. The CDR3 region has the DNA TGTGCCAGCAGTCCGGGTGGCCGCTCTGGAAACACCATATATTTT. Its translation: CASSPGGRSGNTIYF. Together with reference TRBV7-9 and TRBJ1-3, the CDR3 gives the full variable domain: DTGVSQNPRHKITKRGQNVTFRCDPISEHNRLYWYRQTLGQGPEFLTYFQNEAQLEKSRLLSDRFSAERPKGSFSTLEIQRTEQGDSAMYLCASSPGGRSGNTIYFGEGSWLTVV.

This clone appeared once. This sequence joins TRBV7-2 and TRBJ2-1; TRBD1 matches 8 bases. The CDR3 covers 15 residues. V trimming: 5 bases; J trimming: 6 bases; junction bases outside the gene matches: 9. CDR1 is SGHTA and CDR2 is FQGNSA in the germline V gene. The CDR3 protein is CASSHGQGDINEQFF. The DNA for the CDR3 is TGTGCCAGCAGCCACGGACAGGGCGACATCAATGAGCAGTTCTTC. Drawing the rest from reference TRBV7-2 and TRBJ2-1, the complete variable domain is GAGVSQSPSNKVTEKGKDVELRCDPISGHTALYWYRQSLGQGLEFLIYFQGNSAPDKSGLPSDRFSAERTGGSVSTLTIQRTQQEDSAVYLCASSHGQGDINEQFFGPGTRLTVL.